The source of this T cell receptor (beta chain) is a study of T cell responses to AZD1222 COVID-19 vaccine (dated by TCRdb to the early 2020s). Context from the whole study: AZD1222 recipients whose second dose came at about 4 weeks and those whose second dose came at about 12 weeks were combined into one group, since spike-specific TCR depth and breadth did not differ between the two schedules. TCR sequencing was performed for roughly 240 trial participants, of whom around 210 were given two doses of AZD1222 and some 26 were given two doses of MenACWY control vaccine. Trial participants were enrolled by age into subgroups of 18-55, 56-69 and 70-plus years, and approximately 150, 30 and 60 TCR-sequenced participants, respectively, were included in these subgroups. Results and caveats for the whole study, not just this receptor: In the small 56-69-year group, the increase in depth fell short of significance, most likely because of low power. Vaccine-associated CD4 TCRs spanned the whole spike protein, with dominant responses in regions 160-218 and 743-854. Conclusions about previously exposed vaccinees are limited, since just a handful of AZD1222 recipients were seropositive for SARS-CoV-2 at baseline. Most participants were white British and females outnumbered males, and the authors suggested that clonal diversity may have been underestimated. Reportedly, almost half of the unique spike-specific TCRs recognized epitopes lying outside the regions that are mutated in the B.1.351 and B.1.1.7 variants. Because no samples from the day 14 peak response were available, repertoires could be characterized only after the peak T cell response. Spike-specific TCR breadth and depth rose significantly after two AZD1222 doses compared with day 0 and with MenACWY recipients.

According to the germline V gene (reference sequence), CDR1 reads LNHDA and CDR2 reads SQIVND. From the cysteine through the phenylalanine, the CDR3 covers 13 amino acids. Of the read, only the CDR3 DNA is kept; its 39 bases are in frame from base 1. V drops 3 bases and J drops 4 bases, leaving 9 bases in between. The CDR3 regions of human TCRbeta chains were analyzed by immunosequencing. The authors' pipeline ran thus. Repertoire TCRs were checked for matches against a reference library of SARS-CoV-2-specific TCRs that had been generated using the MIRA antigen-specificity platform. Breadth was defined as the fraction of unique TCRs that were SARS-CoV-2-associated, and depth was defined as the fraction of total T cells that were SARS-CoV-2-associated. Each spike-specific TCR was assigned to its reactive spike region and to a CD4 or CD8 class using the MIRA data. Log10-transformed breadth and depth values were compared by one-way ANOVA with Sidak's multiple comparisons tests. Drawn from immuneACCESS, this table holds only the in-frame rearrangements with V and J called that TCRdb kept. Clones are partly lost; checked studies trace under half to an unresolved V gene and leave the rest unexplained. The DNA was the basis for D and trimming; V, J and clone size are from that table. A total of some 120,000 clones appear in this sample, about nine tenths of them only once. Of the sample, about 4.2% falls within the top ten clones.

The sample's time point label is to be understood as: baseline before first vaccination. The vaccinee samples were drawn from two UK trials, COV001 and COV002, one of which was a single-blind randomized controlled phase 2/3 trial testing AZD1222 (ChAdOx1 nCoV-19) in healthy adults. Trial participant PBMC samples were collected at day 0 and day 28 after the second dose for TCRbeta chain sequencing. As concerns this clone: The antigen this receptor binds is unknown. No clone much larger than this one lies a single base away; base qualities are absent.

The chain couples TRBV19 to TRBJ1-2, with no D gene named confidently. The sequence came from an adult in good health. The sequenced sample was peripheral blood, obtained on day 0 of AZD1222 vaccination. CDR3 loop: CASSMGPVYGYTF. The DNA sequence is as follows: TGTGCCAGTAGTATGGGTCCGGTCTATGGCTACACCTTC.